By sample share, the clone carrying this TCR beta chain is medium-sized. Its antigen is currently unknown. The data originate from a study of shared clonotypes between healthy human individuals. Overall study findings and caveats: The rarefaction results pointed to incomplete sorted-subset sequencing despite large depth. Few donors restricted represented genetic and exposure-history diversity.

Germline V gene sequence: CDR1 KGHSH, CDR2 LQKENI. CDR3 length: 16 amino acids. Trimming took 2 bases from V and 2 from J; bases not matched to a gene: 6. Sequencing used immunoSEQ multiplex PCR; TCRdb keeps in-frame clones, though not all of them. Seen here are approximately 330,000 clones, more than 60% observed once, and the top ten hold 8% to 13%. V and J are TRBV18 and TRBJ1-3; 7 nucleotides match TRBD1. Sequencing used memory CD4+ T cells sorted from blood. Described subset: CD45RA-negative fraction. The receptor was derived from a man between 25 and 39 years old in good health. CDR3 in DNA: TGTGCCAGCTCACCATCGACAGGGACCCCTGGAAACACCATATATTTT. This codes for CASSPSTGTPGNTIYF.